This T cell receptor beta chain was captured by sequencing in a study of T cells in Graves' hyperthyroidism and ophthalmopathy. As for the study in general: Pretreatment peripheral blood was obtained at initial diagnosis.

Study outcomes and limitations: The model's output predicted ophthalmopathy at a median of 6.5 months prior to onset. Most thyroid clonotypes with frequency above 0.001 were detected in blood.

Concerning this clonotype itself: Its antigen is not known.

RNA transcripts yielded amplified TCR beta CDR3 regions. HTBI primers were used for first-round RT-PCR of the TCR CDR3. TCRdb redid the calling of the multiplex PCR reads with MiXCR, one entry per CDR3 protein. The sample has about 640,000 distinct CDR3 sequences; around 21% are singletons. The CDR3 extends over 16 amino acids. V lost 3 bases, J lost 3 bases, and 21 bases lay in between. Germline V gives CDR1 GTSNPN, CDR2 SVGIG (reference sequence). The chain carries TRBV30 and TRBJ2-7; D not certain. The sample taken for sequencing was blood. The receptor's source is a man aged 30-40 years with Graves' ophthalmopathy. CDR3 sequence reads: CAWRVPGGRKIYEQYF. The CDR3 nucleotides read TGTGCCTGGAGGGTTCCCGGCGGCAGGAAAATCTACGAGCAGTACTTC.